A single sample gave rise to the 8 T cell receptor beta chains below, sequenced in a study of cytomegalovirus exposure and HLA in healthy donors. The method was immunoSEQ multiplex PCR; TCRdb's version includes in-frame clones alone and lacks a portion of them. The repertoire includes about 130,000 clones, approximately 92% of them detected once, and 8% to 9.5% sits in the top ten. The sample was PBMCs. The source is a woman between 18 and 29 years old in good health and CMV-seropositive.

The CDR3 sequence: CASSPVGRLLEGYTF. The DNA of the CDR3 is TGCGCCAGCAGCCCCGTTGGCAGGCTCTTAGAGGGCTACACCTTC. The V and J genes are TRBV4-3 and TRBJ1-2; D gene ambiguous. This CDR3 is built from 15 residues. The V end lost 4 bases, the J end lost 8 bases, and 20 bases lay between the germline ends. Germline V gene data show CDR1 as LGHNA and CDR2 as YSLEER.

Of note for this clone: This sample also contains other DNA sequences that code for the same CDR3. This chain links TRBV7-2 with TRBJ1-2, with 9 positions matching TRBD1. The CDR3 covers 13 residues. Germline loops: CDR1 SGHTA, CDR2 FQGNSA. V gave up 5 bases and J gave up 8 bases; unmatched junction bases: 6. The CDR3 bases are TGTGCCAGCAGCCCTACAGGGGGCAGGGGCTACACCTTC. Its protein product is CASSPTGGRGYTF.

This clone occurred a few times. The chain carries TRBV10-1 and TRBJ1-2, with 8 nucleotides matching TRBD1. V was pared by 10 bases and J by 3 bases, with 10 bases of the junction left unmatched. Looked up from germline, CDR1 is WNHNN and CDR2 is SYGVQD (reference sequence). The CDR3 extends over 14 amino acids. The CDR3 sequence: CANPTGQGHYGYTF. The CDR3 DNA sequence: TGCGCCAACCCGACCGGACAGGGACACTATGGCTACACCTTC.

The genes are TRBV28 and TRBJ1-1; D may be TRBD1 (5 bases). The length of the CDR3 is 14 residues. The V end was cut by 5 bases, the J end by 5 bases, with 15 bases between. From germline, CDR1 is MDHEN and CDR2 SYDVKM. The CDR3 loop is CASSPNRYETEAFF. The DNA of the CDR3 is TGTGCCAGCAGTCCGAACAGGTATGAGACTGAAGCTTTCTTT.

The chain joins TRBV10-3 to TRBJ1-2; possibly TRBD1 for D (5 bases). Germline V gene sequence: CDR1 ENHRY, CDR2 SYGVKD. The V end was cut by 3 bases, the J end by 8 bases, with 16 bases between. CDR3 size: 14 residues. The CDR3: CAISDRGGGDGYTF. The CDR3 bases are TGTGCCATCAGTGATCGGGGGGGAGGGGACGGCTACACCTTC.

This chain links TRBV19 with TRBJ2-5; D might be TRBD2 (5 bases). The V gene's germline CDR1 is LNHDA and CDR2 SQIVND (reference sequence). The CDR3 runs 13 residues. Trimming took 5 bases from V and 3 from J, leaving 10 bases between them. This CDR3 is CASSLELEETQYF. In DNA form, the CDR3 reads TGTGCCAGTAGTCTCGAACTAGAAGAGACCCAGTACTTC.

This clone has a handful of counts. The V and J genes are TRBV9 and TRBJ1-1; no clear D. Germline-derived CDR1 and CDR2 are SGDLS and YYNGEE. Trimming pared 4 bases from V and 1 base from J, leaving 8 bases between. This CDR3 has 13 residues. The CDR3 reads CASSPTENTEAFF. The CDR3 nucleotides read TGTGCCAGCAGCCCCACAGAGAACACTGAAGCTTTCTTT.

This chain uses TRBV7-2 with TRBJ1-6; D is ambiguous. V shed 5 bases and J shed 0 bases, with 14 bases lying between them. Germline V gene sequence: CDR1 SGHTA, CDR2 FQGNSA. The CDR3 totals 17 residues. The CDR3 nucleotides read TGTGCCAGCAGCCCACAAACCGGGAGCTCCTATAATTCACCCCTCCACTTT. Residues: CASSPQTGSSYNSPLHF.